This T cell receptor beta chain was observed in a study of shared clonotypes between healthy human individuals. A CD45RA+ naive subset and a CD45RA-negative memory subset were split from CD4+ cells. Assay: immunoSEQ multiplex PCR; the TCRdb copy retains only in-frame clones and omits some. The sample includes roughly 2 million clones, 95% seen only once; the top ten take around 0.13%. Study conclusions and caveats: Measured sharing among donors was expected to vary with sequencing depth. The generation probabilities recorded for non-shared clonotypes fell below those of clonotypes shared by all four donors.

About this clone itself: Antigen specificity is unknown. Other DNA sequences in the sample encode the same CDR3.

The CDR3 has 13 amino acids. V dropped 2 bases and J dropped 5 bases, with 9 bases sitting between them. Looked up from germline, CDR1 is KGHSH and CDR2 is LQKENI. The specimen sequenced was naive CD4+ T cells sorted from blood. Subset here: CD45RA+ positively selected. The chain couples TRBV18 to TRBJ1-1; D might be TRBD1 (5 bases). The source of this sequence is a man aged 18-30 years in good health. Here the CDR3 reads CASSPSGGTEAFF. The CDR3, as DNA: TGTGCCAGCTCACCAAGCGGGGGAACTGAAGCTTTCTTT.